Listed below are T cell receptor beta chains from one sample, sequenced in a study of vaccination and CD4 T cells after COVID-19. TCRdb redid the calling of the PCR reads with MiXCR, one entry per CDR3 protein. The sample holds 5,000 to 7,000 distinct CDR3 sequences, about 40% seen once. Antigens for these TCRs are unknown. The sample taken for sequencing was CD4+ T cells from blood, cultured in vitro. The receptors were gathered from a human donor in good health. Both conserved end residues are part of each CDR3. The D gene is left open where the match is weak. A row's size may be missing; if present it is once, few, many or a size class.

TRBV9	TRBJ1-6	.	.	CASSRHRAGGGSPLHF	TGTGCCAGCAGCCGTCACAGGGCGGGAGGGGGTTCACCCCTCCACTTT
TRBV5-4	TRBJ1-2	.	once	CASSLNRVPGYTF	TGTGCCAGCAGCTTGAACAGGGTCCCGGGCTACACCTTC
TRBV20-1	TRBJ1-5	TRBD1	.	CSATGGPGQPQHF	TGCAGTGCTACAGGGGGCCCCGGTCAGCCCCAGCATTTT
TRBV4-1	TRBJ1-5	.	.	CASSQGGYQPQHF	TGCGCCAGCAGCCAAGGAGGTTATCAGCCCCAGCATTTT
TRBV1	TRBJ2-2	.	.	CTCPSDTGELFF	TGCACCTGCCCCTCGGACACCGGGGAGCTGTTTTTT
TRBV20-1	TRBJ2-7	.	.	CSARDRDLEQYF	TGCAGTGCTAGAGACCGGGACCTAGAGCAGTACTTC
TRBV10-3	TRBJ2-5	TRBD2	.	CAISGGGTSGETQYF	TGTGCCATCAGTGGAGGGGGGACTAGCGGAGAGACCCAGTACTTC
TRBV10-1	TRBJ1-1	.	.	CASSERYDTEAFF	TGCGCCAGCAGTGAAAGGTATGACACTGAAGCTTTCTTT
TRBV5-3	TRBJ1-5	TRBD1	.	CASSLDVGGPDQPQHF	TGTGCCAGCAGCTTGGACGTAGGGGGCCCCGATCAGCCCCAGCATTTT
TRBV27	TRBJ1-2	.	.	CASSPETGTDGYTF	TGTGCCAGCAGTCCTGAGACCGGGACGGATGGCTACACCTTC
TRBV20-1	TRBJ1-2	.	few	CSARGAVPGYGYTF	TGCAGTGCTAGAGGGGCAGTCCCAGGCTATGGCTACACCTTC
TRBV20-1	TRBJ1-1	.	.	CSATQARSTEAFF	TGCAGTGCCACCCAGGCCCGGAGCACTGAAGCTTTCTTT
TRBV7-2	TRBJ1-6	.	few	CASSTNLSPLHF	TGTGCCAGCAGCACAAACCTATCACCCCTCCACTTT
TRBV20-1	TRBJ1-1	.	few	CSGVKQGLNTEAFF	TGCAGTGGGGTTAAACAGGGCTTGAACACTGAAGCTTTCTTT
TRBV20-1	TRBJ2-4	.	.	CSAIGPGHENIQYF	TGCAGTGCTATAGGCCCGGGACATGAAAACATTCAGTACTTC
TRBV20-1	TRBJ1-3	.	.	CSAPRMGRENTIYF	TGCAGTGCGCCGAGGATGGGAAGAGAAAACACCATATATTTT
TRBV12-3/TRBV12-4	TRBJ1-1	.	.	CASSGGGTEAFF	TGTGCCAGCAGCGGAGGGGGCACTGAAGCTTTCTTT
TRBV6-5	TRBJ1-1	.	.	CASSYSQANTEAFF	TGTGCCAGCAGTTACTCCCAGGCGAACACTGAAGCTTTCTTT
TRBV7-2	TRBJ2-5	.	.	CASRIGIGQGQEAQYF	TGTGCCAGCAGAATAGGGATAGGGCAGGGCCAAGAGGCCCAGTACTTC
TRBV7-8	TRBJ2-1	TRBD2	.	CASSYQAGGYNEQFF	TGTGCCAGCAGCTACCAAGCGGGGGGATACAATGAGCAGTTCTTC
TRBV30	TRBJ1-1	.	.	CAWRAWTMTMNTEAFF	TGTGCCTGGAGGGCGTGGACAATGACCATGAACACTGAAGCTTTCTTT
TRBV20-1	TRBJ1-5	TRBD1	few	CSAQTGTVDQPQHF	TGCAGTGCTCAAACAGGGACAGTCGATCAGCCCCAGCATTTT
TRBV5-1	TRBJ2-1	.	medium-sized	CASSFSGQLSNEQFF	TGCGCCAGCAGCTTTTCGGGGCAGCTATCGAATGAGCAGTTCTTC
TRBV20-1	TRBJ2-6	TRBD1	.	CSAPDRGHSGANVLTF	TGCAGTGCTCCAGACAGGGGGCACTCTGGGGCCAACGTCCTGACTTTC
TRBV5-6	TRBJ1-2	.	.	CASSLTVRDTGYTF	TGTGCCAGCAGCCTGACCGTTAGGGACACGGGCTACACCTTC
TRBV27	TRBJ1-1	.	few	CASMGRTEAFF	TGTGCCAGCATGGGTAGAACTGAAGCTTTCTTT
TRBV6-4	TRBJ2-2	TRBD2	few	CASSLQPSGGISGELFF	TGTGCCAGCAGCCTACAACCTAGCGGGGGTATTTCCGGGGAGCTGTTTTTT
TRBV4-1	TRBJ1-1	.	.	CASSHTGLLDTEAFF	TGCGCCAGCAGCCATACAGGGCTTTTGGACACTGAAGCTTTCTTT
TRBV7-9	TRBJ1-6	.	medium-sized	CASSEAGSSYNSPLHF	TGTGCCAGCAGCGAAGCGGGGAGCTCCTATAATTCACCCCTCCACTTT
TRBV18	TRBJ1-1	.	.	CASSVRQADTEAFF	TGTGCCAGCTCAGTCAGACAGGCGGACACTGAAGCTTTCTTT
TRBV20-1	TRBJ1-2	.	medium-sized	CSAGDTRRTF	TGCAGTGCTGGTGACACCCGGCGGACCTTC
TRBV7-2	TRBJ1-1	.	.	CASSSPWGRGNTEAFF	TGTGCCAGCAGCTCCCCATGGGGACGGGGAAACACTGAAGCTTTCTTT
TRBV7-2	TRBJ1-2	.	medium-sized	CASSLYGGDYGYTF	TGTGCCAGCAGCCTCTATGGGGGTGACTATGGCTACACCTTC
TRBV5-1	TRBJ1-6	.	.	CASRGLAGEPLHF	TGCGCCAGCCGCGGATTGGCAGGGGAACCCCTCCACTTT
TRBV19	TRBJ2-5	TRBD2	few	CASSLAEGWETQYF	TGTGCCAGTAGCCTAGCGGAGGGGTGGGAGACCCAGTACTTC
TRBV20-1	TRBJ2-2	TRBD2	few	CSARVAGVNTGELFF	TGCAGTGCTAGAGTAGCGGGGGTTAACACCGGGGAGCTGTTTTTT
TRBV20-1	TRBJ2-7	.	.	CSALSMSKAYEQYF	TGCAGTGCCCTCTCTATGAGTAAAGCCTACGAGCAGTACTTC
TRBV30	TRBJ1-6	.	.	CAWNPGSNSPLHF	TGTGCCTGGAACCCAGGGAGTAATTCACCCCTCCACTTT
TRBV6-1	TRBJ1-2	.	.	CASIPASGAPYGYTF	TGTGCCAGCATCCCCGCTAGCGGGGCCCCATATGGCTACACCTTC
TRBV6-4	TRBJ1-2	.	few	CASSDSPEKGGYTF	TGTGCCAGCAGTGACTCCCCAGAAAAGGGTGGCTACACCTTC
TRBV30	TRBJ1-5	.	.	CALEVSNQPQHF	TGTGCCCTTGAGGTTAGCAATCAGCCCCAGCATTTT
TRBV11-2	TRBJ2-7	.	.	CASSLTNEQYF	TGTGCCAGCAGCTTAACGAACGAGCAGTACTTC
TRBV19	TRBJ2-7	.	.	CASSLWGYEQYF	TGTGCCAGTAGCCTTTGGGGGTATGAGCAGTACTTC
TRBV7-9	TRBJ2-1	TRBD2	.	CASSLAGLGYHEQFF	TGTGCCAGCAGCTTAGCGGGACTAGGGTACCATGAGCAGTTCTTC
TRBV30	TRBJ1-2	.	.	CAWDPAQIRYGYTF	TGTGCCTGGGACCCCGCACAGATTCGTTATGGCTACACCTTC
TRBV20-1	TRBJ1-2	.	.	CSARDAGRSGYTF	TGCAGTGCTAGAGATGCAGGGCGAAGCGGCTACACCTTC
TRBV6-1	TRBJ1-1	.	.	CASSRLGGGMNTEAFF	TGTGCCAGCAGCCGCCTCGGGGGGGGGATGAACACTGAAGCTTTCTTT
TRBV5-6	TRBJ1-1	.	.	CASSYYTEAFF	TGTGCCAGCAGTTATTACACTGAAGCTTTCTTT
TRBV7-3	TRBJ2-5	.	.	CASSGGGQETQYF	TGTGCCAGCAGCGGTGGGGGGCAAGAGACCCAGTACTTC
TRBV7-9	TRBJ2-2	.	.	CASSLTGAVGELFF	TGTGCCAGCAGCTTAACGGGGGCGGTCGGGGAGCTGTTTTTT
TRBV7-8	TRBJ1-1	.	few	CASSSGQNTEAFF	TGTGCCAGCAGCTCGGGACAGAACACTGAAGCTTTCTTT
TRBV10-2	TRBJ2-6	.	.	CASRGGQGPTGANVLTF	TGCGCCAGCAGGGGGGGGCAGGGGCCGACTGGGGCCAACGTCCTGACTTTC